This passage covers 14 T cell receptor beta chains from one sample sequenced in a study of regulatory T cells in long-lasting Graves disease. Investigators prepared the TCR beta libraries by applying iRepertoire HTBI primers and Arm-PCR of CDR3 regions. TCRdb re-derived calls from the multiplex PCR reads in MiXCR, one entry per CDR3 protein. The sample records around 330,000 distinct CDR3 sequences, over 15% being singletons. This sample's time point: newly diagnosed GD, antithyroid drugs for less than 3 months. RNA isolated from PBMCs was used to make the TCR library. This specimen was peripheral blood mononuclear cells (PBMCs), taken at new diagnosis, from a patient treated with antithyroid drugs. The source is a female donor with Graves disease.

This clonotype was counted at least ten times. This rearrangement joins TRBV11-2 to TRBJ2-1; 7 positions match TRBD2. With 0 bases clipped from V and 6 bases from J, the junction kept 2 bases outside the gene matches. CDR1 and CDR2 from the germline V gene are SGHAT and FQNNGV. There are 14 residues in the CDR3. The CDR3 protein is CASSLEGTINEQFF. Here the CDR3 DNA reads TGTGCCAGCAGCTTAGAGGGGACTATCAATGAGCAGTTCTTC.

This clonotype was counted a few times. The chain recombines TRBV3-1 with TRBJ2-1; D is perhaps TRBD1 (5 bases). This CDR3 contains 12 residues. Germline values: CDR1 LGHDT, CDR2 YNNKEL (reference sequence). Between the trimmed V and J ends, which lost 3 bases and 10 bases, there was a span of 10 bases. CDR3: CASSQDNREQFF. CDR3 nucleotides: TGTGCCAGCAGCCAGGACAATCGGGAGCAGTTCTTC.

This clonotype was observed at least ten times. V is TRBV29-1 and J is TRBJ1-1, with 7 nucleotides matching TRBD1. CDR1 and CDR2 (germline): SQVTM, ANQGSEA. With V trimmed by 3 bases and J by 5 bases, 6 bases remained unmatched. The CDR3 is 13 amino acids. The CDR3 region has the DNA TGCAGCGTTGAGACAGGGCAAATGACTGAAGCTTTCTTT. This sequence encodes CSVETGQMTEAFF.

This clonotype appeared many times. The chain couples TRBV11-3 to TRBJ1-2; 7 bases are a match to TRBD1. The CDR3 runs 15 residues. The ends lost 4 bases at V and 0 bases at J; junction bases unmatched: 5. The germline CDR1 and CDR2 sequences are SGHNT and YENEEA. DNA for the CDR3: TGTGCCAGCAGCTACCGGGACAGTTCTAACTATGGCTACACCTTC. Its protein is CASSYRDSSNYGYTF. Looking up the rest from reference TRBV11-3 and TRBJ1-2 gives the full variable domain: EAGVVQSPRYKIIEKKQPVAFWCNPISGHNTLYWYLQNLGQGPELLIRYENEEAVDDSQLPKDRFSAERLKGVDSTLKIQPAELGDSAVYLCASSYRDSSNYGYTFGSGTRLTVV.

Ten or more counts support this clonotype. The chain joins TRBV6-1 to TRBJ2-7; weak D call: TRBD2 (6 bases). The CDR3 loop spans 13 amino acids. Germline V CDR1 and CDR2: MNHNS, SASEGT. The V and J ends lost 4 bases and 2 bases respectively, with 9 bases between them. This CDR3 reads CASSVGRTYEQYF. In DNA, the CDR3 is TGTGCCAGCAGTGTGGGGAGGACCTACGAGCAGTACTTC.

Ten or more counts support this clonotype. The chain links TRBV5-5 to TRBJ1-1, with D possibly TRBD1 on 5 matching bases. Germline CDR1 and CDR2: SGHKS and YYEKEE (reference sequence). V was shortened by 4 bases and J by 10 bases, with 14 bases between the two germline ends. The CDR3 covers 12 residues. The CDR3 reads CASSPVGGSAFF. The CDR3 DNA is TGTGCCAGCAGCCCGGTGGGGGGATCAGCTTTCTTT.

In this sample, this clonotype turned up many times. The J gene is TRBJ2-7, the V gene TRBV7-6; 8 nucleotides line up with TRBD2. Trimming at V came to 6 bases and at J to 1 base, leaving 11 bases not matched to a gene. Per germline, CDR1 SGHVS and CDR2 FNYEAQ. The CDR3 sequence is 16 residues long. The CDR3 sequence is CASSYDPLAGSYEQYF. The CDR3 nucleotides read TGTGCCAGCAGTTATGACCCGCTAGCGGGTTCCTACGAGCAGTACTTC. Based on the CDR3 plus reference TRBV7-6 and TRBJ2-7, the full variable domain is GAGVSQSPRYKVTKRGQDVALRCDPISGHVSLYWYRQALGQGPEFLTYFNYEAQQDKSGLPNDRFSAERPEGSISTLTIQRTEQRDSAMYRCASSYDPLAGSYEQYFGPGTRLTVT.

In this sample, this clonotype turned up many times. V usage is TRBV18 and J usage is TRBJ2-3, with TRBD2 matching 9 bases. Germline CDR1 KGHSH, CDR2 LQKENI. This CDR3 comprises 17 residues. V gave up 2 bases and J gave up 0 bases; unmatched junction bases: 6. The CDR3 DNA is TGTGCCAGCTCACCAATTAGCGGGAGATCTAGCACAGATACGCAGTATTTT. This codes for CASSPISGRSSTDTQYF.

This clonotype has ten or more counts. The J gene is TRBJ1-6, the V gene TRBV18; D not resolved. The CDR3 sequence is 15 residues long. V lost 3 bases and J lost 4, with 10 bases in between. Looked up from germline, CDR1 is KGHSH and CDR2 is LQKENI. In DNA form, the CDR3 reads TGTGCCAGCTCACCTTCGGTGGGTTATAATTCACCCCTCCACTTT. It specifies CASSPSVGYNSPLHF.

This clonotype was observed at least ten times. The CDR3 loop reads CASSEQDLNQPQHF. DNA of the CDR3: TGCGCCAGCAGTGAACAAGACCTCAATCAGCCCCAGCATTTT. The chain links TRBV10-2 to TRBJ1-5; D gene uncertain. The CDR3 consists of 14 residues. V lost 3 bases and J lost 3, with 9 bases in between. CDR1 and CDR2 from the germline V gene are WSHSY and SAAADI.

This clonotype has ten or more counts. The rearrangement links TRBV4-2 to TRBJ1-2, with TRBD1 matching 7 bases. Germline CDR1 LGHNA, CDR2 YNFKEQ. The CDR3 has 15 residues. The trim removed 3 bases at V and 2 bases at J, leaving 6 bases unmatched. CDR3 sequence: CASSHSGTENYGYTF. Written as DNA, the CDR3 is TGTGCCAGCAGCCACTCGGGGACAGAGAACTATGGCTACACCTTC.

In this sample, this clonotype turned up a few times. This chain joins TRBV20-1 and TRBJ1-1; a weak D match, TRBD1 (6 bases). Germline-derived CDR1 and CDR2 are DFQATT and SNEGSKA (reference sequence). The CDR3 loop spans 15 amino acids. V lost 2 bases to trimming and J lost 1 base, with 14 bases between them. The CDR3 sequence: CSARTPGHWNTEAFF. The CDR3 region has the DNA TGCAGTGCTAGAACCCCGGGACACTGGAACACTGAAGCTTTCTTT.

This clonotype has ten or more counts. The chain has TRBV5-1 and TRBJ2-2, with 10 bases fitting TRBD2. Losses at the gene ends were 8 bases for V and 3 bases for J; bases not matched to a gene: 10. The CDR3 loop spans 16 amino acids. From germline, CDR1 is SGHRS and CDR2 YFSETQ. The CDR3 is CASTIVAGGYTGELFF. The CDR3 nucleotides read TGCGCCAGTACAATAGTAGCGGGAGGATACACCGGGGAGCTGTTTTTT.

The chain employs TRBV6-1 and TRBJ2-3; D is unclear. V lost 2 bases, J lost 2 bases, and 8 bases lay in between. This CDR3 is built from 14 residues. CDR1 and CDR2 (germline): MNHNS, SASEGT. CDR3 residues: CASSETRATDTQYF. In DNA, the CDR3 is TGTGCCAGCAGTGAAACCCGGGCCACAGATACGCAGTATTTT.